Following are 20 T cell receptor beta chains from one sample sequenced in a study of T cells in Graves' hyperthyroidism and ophthalmopathy. The source material, RNA transcripts, was used to amplify TCR beta CDR3 regions. During a first-round RT-PCR of the TCR CDR3, the HTBI primer set was used. One entry per CDR3 protein, called by TCRdb with MiXCR from the multiplex PCR reads. Among 550,000 to 800,000 distinct CDR3 sequences listed, over 15% were seen once. The material sequenced was blood. Every receptor here comes from a man aged 18 to 30 with Graves' hyperthyroidism.

V is TRBV19 and J is TRBJ1-5; D is unresolved. Trimming removed 4 bases from V and 5 bases from J, with 9 bases in between. This CDR3 has 13 amino acids. From germline, CDR1 is LNHDA and CDR2 SQIVND (reference sequence). The CDR3 loop is CASSRNLDQPQHF. CDR3 nucleotide sequence: TGTGCCAGTAGTAGAAACCTCGATCAGCCCCAGCATTTT.

Many counts were recorded for this clonotype. The V gene is TRBV28, the J gene TRBJ2-3; 12 bases fit TRBD2. The CDR3 extends over 16 amino acids. Germline CDR1 reads MDHEN; CDR2 reads SYDVKM. The trim removed 8 bases at V and 4 bases at J, leaving 10 bases unmatched. The CDR3 DNA is TGTGCCAGCTCGACCGGGACTAGCGGGTTTCCAGATACGCAGTATTTT. It translates to CASSTGTSGFPDTQYF. The complete variable domain, with remaining parts taken from reference TRBV28 and TRBJ2-3, reads DVKVTQSSRYLVKRTGEKVFLECVQDMDHENMFWYRQDPGLGLRLIYFSYDVKMKEKGDIPEGYSVSREKKERFSLILESASTNQTSMYLCASSTGTSGFPDTQYFGPGTRLTVL.

This clonotype was recorded at least ten times. The chain recombines TRBV6-6 with TRBJ1-4; D call uncertain. The V end was cut by 0 bases, the J end by 7 bases, with 15 bases between. CDR1 is MNHNY, CDR2 SVGAGI, per germline (reference sequence). CDR3 size: 16 residues. The CDR3 DNA reads TGTGCCAGCAGTTACTCAGCGGCCGACATGGGTGAAAAACTGTTTTTT. It specifies CASSYSAADMGEKLFF.

V usage is TRBV5-5 and J usage is TRBJ1-1; D remains ambiguous. Germline CDR1 and CDR2: SGHKS and YYEKEE (reference sequence). This CDR3 is built from 14 residues. The V gene lost 5 bases and the J gene lost 4 bases, with 15 bases spanning the gap. CDR3 nucleotides: TGTGCCAGCAGTTCCCTGGGGTCCGGCACTGAAGCTTTCTTT. Encoded protein: CASSSLGSGTEAFF.

The CDR3 loop reads CASSPRIRQYTGELFF. The CDR3 DNA is TGTGCCAGCAGTCCCCGGATAAGACAATACACCGGGGAGCTGTTTTTT. The chain couples TRBV28 to TRBJ2-2; D is undetermined. The CDR3 length is 16 residues. Germline assignment: CDR1 MDHEN and CDR2 SYDVKM. Trimming stripped 5 bases from V and 3 bases from J, with 16 bases between.

This clonotype was recorded at least ten times. The chain recombines TRBV6-1 with TRBJ2-7; 8 bases match TRBD1. With V trimmed by 5 bases and J by 4 bases, 10 bases remained unmatched. Per germline, CDR1 MNHNS and CDR2 SASEGT. The CDR3 has 15 residues. The CDR3 here is CASSSSDQGAYEQYF. The CDR3 DNA is TGTGCCAGCAGTTCCTCTGACCAGGGGGCTTACGAGCAGTACTTC.

This clonotype turned up a few times. The chain recombines TRBV6-1 with TRBJ1-1; tentatively, D is TRBD1 (5 bases). V lost 6 bases and J 0 bases, leaving 11 bases between the germline ends. The CDR3 is made up of 14 amino acids. Germline lookup yields CDR1 MNHNS and CDR2 SASEGT. The CDR3 is CASRTDIMNTEAFF. The CDR3 region has the DNA TGTGCCAGCAGAACGGACATTATGAACACTGAAGCTTTCTTT.

This clonotype was counted ten times or more. V gene TRBV27 combines with J gene TRBJ2-7; D perhaps matches TRBD1 (5 bases). This CDR3 comprises 14 residues. The V end lost 5 bases, the J end lost 0 bases, and 11 bases lay between the germline ends. The germline gives CDR1 MNHEY, CDR2 SMNVEV (reference sequence). The CDR3 nucleotides are TGTGCCAGCAGTATACACAGGAGCTCCTACGAGCAGTACTTC. This encodes CASSIHRSSYEQYF.

This clonotype was seen many times. V and J are TRBV12-3 or TRBV12-4 and TRBJ2-4, with TRBD1 matching over 8 bases. The V gene end was trimmed by 3 bases and the J gene end by 8 bases; junction bases not matched to a gene: 6. This CDR3 spans 14 amino acids. The DNA of the CDR3 is TGTGCCAGCAGTTTTGCGGACAGGGCGGACATTCAGTACTTC. Protein: CASSFADRADIQYF.

The chain joins TRBV9 to TRBJ2-5; D unresolved. CDR1 and CDR2 (germline): SGDLS, YYNGEE. The CDR3 runs 14 residues. Trimming cost V 0 bases and J 2 bases, with 8 bases left between them. DNA of the CDR3: TGTGCCAGCAGCGTAGAAGGGCAGCAAGAGACCCAGTACTTC. It specifies CASSVEGQQETQYF.

The sample holds many counts of this clonotype. The J gene is TRBJ2-5, the V gene TRBV10-3; 8 nucleotides line up with TRBD1. The CDR3 loop spans 14 amino acids. V lost 2 bases to trimming and J lost 5 bases; unmatched junction nucleotides: 4. Germline V lookup: CDR1 ENHRY, CDR2 SYGVKD. The CDR3 here is CAISEGQGSETQYF. Written as DNA, the CDR3 is TGTGCCATCAGTGAGGGACAGGGCTCTGAGACCCAGTACTTC.

This clonotype was recorded many times. The chain uses TRBV24-1 and TRBJ2-5, with TRBD1 identical over 7 bases. The CDR3 is made up of 15 amino acids. Germline CDR1 KGHDR, CDR2 SFDVKD. The J segment lost 5 bases and the V segment lost 0 bases, leaving 5 bases of the junction unmatched. The CDR3 protein is CATSDLMTGRETQYF. The CDR3 DNA reads TGTGCCACCAGTGATTTGATGACAGGGCGGGAGACCCAGTACTTC.

This chain links TRBV12-5 with TRBJ2-1; weak D call: TRBD1 (6 bases). Germline lookup yields CDR1 LGHNT and CDR2 FRNRAP. This CDR3 has 13 residues. V dropped 6 bases and J dropped 4 bases, with 10 bases sitting between them. The CDR3 DNA follows: TGTGCTAGTGGACAGGGATATTACAATGAGCAGTTCTTC. As protein: CASGQGYYNEQFF.

The V gene is TRBV28, the J gene TRBJ2-1, with TRBD2 identical over 9 bases. Germline V gene lookup returns CDR1 MDHEN and CDR2 SYDVKM. The CDR3 covers 16 residues. V trimming: 5 bases; J trimming: 3 bases; junction bases outside the gene matches: 8. The CDR3 region has the DNA TGTGCCAGCAGTCGGACCGGGACTAGCAGCTACAATGAGCAGTTCTTC. The encoded protein is CASSRTGTSSYNEQFF.

The chain employs TRBV7-9 and TRBJ1-2; D might be TRBD1 (6 bases). With 1 base removed from V and 6 bases from J, the gap between germline ends came to 15 bases. The germline CDR1 and CDR2 sequences are SEHNR and FQNEAQ (reference sequence). The CDR3 runs 15 residues. The CDR3 here is CASSLVLQGLNGYTF. The DNA of the CDR3 is TGTGCCAGCAGCTTAGTATTACAGGGCTTGAATGGCTACACCTTC. The variable domain in full, with the rest retrieved from reference TRBV7-9 and TRBJ1-2, is DTGVSQNPRHKITKRGQNVTFRCDPISEHNRLYWYRQTLGQGPEFLTYFQNEAQLEKSRLLSDRFSAERPKGSFSTLEIQRTEQGDSAMYLCASSLVLQGLNGYTFGSGTRLTVV.

The chain uses TRBV28 and TRBJ1-5; D is unresolved. This CDR3 has 17 residues. Germline V lookup: CDR1 MDHEN, CDR2 SYDVKM. Between the trimmed V and J ends, which lost 6 bases and 1 base, there was a span of 19 bases. The chain's CDR3 is CASRGSEGGRSNQPQHF. In DNA form, the CDR3 reads TGTGCCAGCAGGGGATCGGAGGGCGGGAGAAGCAATCAGCCCCAGCATTTT.

This clonotype has ten or more counts. V is TRBV28 and J is TRBJ2-7; D might be TRBD1 (5 bases). CDR1 MDHEN and CDR2 SYDVKM come from the germline V gene. This CDR3 comprises 14 residues. Trimming removed 6 bases at V and 4 bases at J, with 16 bases between. The CDR3 nucleotides read TGTGCCAGCAGAACCACAGGCTCTCAATACGAGCAGTACTTC. This encodes CASRTTGSQYEQYF.

This clonotype was seen a few times. The V and J genes are TRBV24-1 and TRBJ2-3, with 8 bases lining up with TRBD1. The CDR3 sequence is 16 residues long. Trimming took 5 bases from V and 5 from J; bases not matched to a gene: 11. The germline CDR1 and CDR2 sequences are KGHDR and SFDVKD. CDR3 sequence reads: CATSGKNPGQGDTQYF. CDR3 coding DNA: TGTGCCACCAGTGGAAAGAACCCTGGACAGGGAGATACGCAGTATTTT.

The table lists this clonotype with a few counts. The J gene is TRBJ2-1, the V gene TRBV6-5; TRBD2 aligns across 7 bases. Per the germline V gene, CDR1 is MNHEY and CDR2 is SVGAGI. The CDR3 contains 14 residues. V lost 2 bases and J lost 7; bases outside the gene matches: 5. The CDR3 loop reads CASSYAAGENEQFF. The CDR3 region has the DNA TGTGCCAGCAGTTACGCTGCGGGAGAAAATGAGCAGTTCTTC.

The sample holds many counts of this clonotype. V usage is TRBV28 and J usage is TRBJ2-5; D not resolved. The V end was cut by 1 base, the J end by 5 bases, with 14 bases between. Germline V gene data show CDR1 as MDHEN and CDR2 as SYDVKM. The CDR3 totals 15 residues. This chain's CDR3 is CASSLLSRDGETQYF. The CDR3 DNA reads TGTGCCAGCAGTTTATTATCAAGGGATGGTGAGACCCAGTACTTC.